This T cell receptor (beta chain) appears in the sequencing data of a study of HIV-infected patients and healthy controls (TCRdb year 2014). A remark on this clonotype: Its specific antigen is unknown. The sample holds no much larger clone one base away, and base qualities are not on file.

Library preparation employed 5' RACE. Data came from an Illumina MiSeq. The public reads were reprocessed in TCRdb via fastp at Q25 and MiXCR, keeping in-frame beta chains. Every CDR3 protein is listed once, alongside the most common genes and DNA of its rows. The table for this sample lists approximately 67,000 distinct CDR3 sequences; less than 20% of them were counted only once. Clones ranked in the top ten supply 5.5% to 6% of the sample. V loses 4 bases at its end and J loses 2 bases; junction bases beyond the gene matches: 9. The CDR3 goes from the cysteine to the phenylalanine over 15 residues. The read is trimmed to its CDR3 DNA, 45 bases read in frame from base 1. Per the germline V gene, SQVTM is the CDR1 and ANQGSEA is the CDR2.

The origin of this receptor is a human donor in good health. The receptor chain draws on TRBV29-1 and TRBJ2-3; TRBD1 fits 7 bases in the junction. The sequencing sample was made of CD4+ T cells from blood. The CDR3 region: CSVAGTQGLTDTQYF. The DNA sequence is given as TGCAGCGTTGCCGGGACACAGGGGCTCACAGATACGCAGTATTTT.